This T cell receptor (beta chain) was captured in a study of blood T cells in healthy people across ages. Points from the study as a whole: From one million sequenced T cells, diversity estimates were lower bounds. Among long-lived donors, naive CD4+ cells were more numerous and diversity higher than in aged donors.

Germline V CDR1 and CDR2: KGHSH, LQKENI. This CDR3 comprises 15 residues. The sample holds one count of this clonotype. Its target is not known. An end of the junction differs from the germline gene, which may be a read error. Then a second PCR, running roughly 7 to 11 cycles, was carried out with a sample-barcoded 5' primer and a J-beta primer mix. Each cDNA molecule was tagged by a template-switch adaptor with 12 random nucleotides. TCRdb reprocessed the 5' RACE reads with MiXCR, giving one entry per CDR3 protein. This table has about 1.1 million distinct CDR3 sequences, roughly two fifths appearing once.

Sequences were obtained from blood. J is TRBJ2-1 and V is TRBV18; 7 bases are a match to TRBD1. The clonotype comes from a man aged 18 to 29 in good health. The CDR3 region is CAGSLLGGKDNEQFF. The CDR3, as DNA: TGTGCCGGCTCACTTTTAGGGGGCAAGGACAATGAGCAGTTCTTC.